The 24 T cell receptor beta chains below were found in one sample sequenced in a study of T cell clones after liver transplantation. Profiled with immunoSEQ multiplex PCR; TCRdb holds only in-frame clones, not every one. The sample gives 53,000 or so clones, less than 85% of which show up once; about 8.5% is in the top ten. The source material was CD4+ T cells from blood, sampled before liver transplant. Source of these receptors: a human donor who received a liver transplant.

This clone is a singleton in its sample. The genes are TRBV4-3 and TRBJ2-7, with TRBD2 matching 8 bases. With 2 bases clipped from V and 2 bases from J, the junction kept 26 bases outside the gene matches. Germline values: CDR1 LGHNA, CDR2 YSLEER. The CDR3 loop spans 22 amino acids. In DNA form, the CDR3 reads TGCGCCAGCAGCCAACGCTATGGCACCGGGAGGGCTCAAGCAACTAATACCTACGAGCAGTACTTC. This sequence encodes CASSQRYGTGRAQATNTYEQYF.

This clone was picked up a small number of times. V gene TRBV30 combines with J gene TRBJ2-1; D gene ambiguous. Germline V gene data show CDR1 as GTSNPN and CDR2 as SVGIG (reference sequence). The CDR3 runs 11 residues. Deletions cut 1 base from V and 5 bases from J, with 3 bases between. The CDR3 coding sequence is TGTGCCTGGAGTGGAAACAATGAGCAGTTCTTC. Protein sequence: CAWSGNNEQFF. The full variable domain, its missing parts supplied by reference TRBV30 and TRBJ2-1, is SQTIHQWPATLVQPVGSPLSLECTVEGTSNPNLYWYRQAAGRGLQLLFYSVGIGQISSEVPQNLSASRPQDRQFILSSKKLLLSDSGFYLCAWSGNNEQFFGPGTRLTVL.

The chain employs TRBV14 and TRBJ2-2, with 7 bases aligning to TRBD2. The V gene's germline CDR1 is SGHDN and CDR2 FVKESK. The CDR3 runs 15 residues. With 2 bases clipped from V and 6 bases from J, the junction kept 6 bases outside the gene matches. Written as DNA, the CDR3 is TGTGCCAGCAGCCAAAACGGACTAGGGGCCGGGGAGCTGTTTTTT. Encoded protein: CASSQNGLGAGELFF.

The rearrangement links TRBV6-1 to TRBJ1-2, with a possible D match to TRBD1 (6 bases). The CDR3 contains 14 residues. CDR1 and CDR2 (germline): MNHNS, SASEGT. V shed 2 bases and J shed 8 bases, with 15 bases lying between them. CDR3 in DNA: TGTGCCAGCAGTGAATCCCGGGGGCGGGTAGGCTACACCTTC. Protein sequence: CASSESRGRVGYTF.

In its sample, this clone was seen once. The chain has TRBV30 and TRBJ1-5; a possible D gene is TRBD1 (5 bases). Germline V gene lookup returns CDR1 GTSNPN and CDR2 SVGIG (reference sequence). This CDR3 spans 14 amino acids. Between the trimmed V and J ends, which lost 2 bases and 3 bases, there was a span of 11 bases. The CDR3 is CAWSRAQVNQPQHF. Written as DNA, the CDR3 is TGTGCCTGGAGTAGGGCACAGGTCAATCAGCCCCAGCATTTT.

The chain uses TRBV6-5 and TRBJ1-2, with D possibly TRBD1 on 5 matching bases. V was shortened by 7 bases and J by 7 bases, with 19 bases between the two germline ends. The CDR3 has 14 amino acids. From germline, CDR1 is MNHEY and CDR2 SVGAGI. For the CDR3, the DNA is TGTGCCAGCAATACCAGATGGGGGGATGGTGGCTACACCTTC. Protein product: CASNTRWGDGGYTF.

The chain has TRBV30 and TRBJ2-3; D may be TRBD2 (5 bases). V dropped 2 bases and J dropped 2 bases, with 8 bases sitting between them. Germline V gene lookup returns CDR1 GTSNPN and CDR2 SVGIG (reference sequence). CDR3 length: 13 amino acids. CDR3 region: CAWSLRVTDTQYF. The CDR3, as DNA: TGTGCCTGGAGTTTGCGGGTCACAGATACGCAGTATTTT.

In its sample, this clone was seen once. V and J are TRBV7-9 and TRBJ1-3, with TRBD1 matching over 7 bases. The V gene's germline CDR1 is SEHNR and CDR2 FQNEAQ (reference sequence). The CDR3 sequence is 14 residues long. With 5 bases clipped from V and 8 bases from J, the junction kept 9 bases outside the gene matches. CDR3 region: CASSAGDSSDTIYF. The CDR3 nucleotides read TGTGCCAGCAGCGCGGGGGACAGTAGCGACACCATATATTTT.

In its sample, this clone was seen a few times. The rearrangement uses TRBV11-1 and TRBJ2-1, with 9 bases identical to TRBD2. The junction had 7 bases not matched to a gene; V was cut back by 8 bases and J by 5 bases. Per the germline V gene, CDR1 is SGHAT and CDR2 is FQDESV (reference sequence). The CDR3 runs to 14 residues. Here the CDR3 reads CASGGRGLHNEQFF. The CDR3, as DNA: TGTGCCAGCGGCGGGAGGGGGCTTCACAATGAGCAGTTCTTC.

The V call is TRBV5-1, the J call TRBJ1-3; TRBD1 matches at 7 bases. This CDR3 has 14 amino acids. Germline CDR1 reads SGHRS; CDR2 reads YFSETQ. J lost 3 bases, V lost 4 bases, and 4 bases had no gene match. Here the CDR3 DNA reads TGCGCCAGCAGCGGAACAGGGGTTGGAAACACCATATATTTT. Amino acid sequence: CASSGTGVGNTIYF. The whole variable domain, remainder taken from reference TRBV5-1 and TRBJ1-3, is KAGVTQTPRYLIKTRGQQVTLSCSPISGHRSVSWYQQTPGQGLQFLFEYFSETQRNKGNFPGRFSGRQFSNSRSEMNVSTLELGDSALYLCASSGTGVGNTIYFGEGSWLTVV.

The chain couples TRBV30 to TRBJ2-1; no clear D gene. Germline V lookup: CDR1 GTSNPN, CDR2 SVGIG (reference sequence). Trimming removed 0 bases from V and 4 bases from J, with 7 bases in between. The CDR3 length is 13 residues. Here the CDR3 reads CAWSVQPYNEQFF. The CDR3 region has the DNA TGTGCCTGGAGTGTACAGCCTTACAATGAGCAGTTCTTC.

DNA of the CDR3: TGTGCCAGCAGCCCCGGGACCCTCAAAGAGACCCAGTACTTC. It codes for CASSPGTLKETQYF. This chain links TRBV11-2 with TRBJ2-5; the D call may be TRBD1 or TRBD2 (5 bases each). Between the trimmed V and J ends, which lost 5 bases and 3 bases, there was a span of 13 bases. Germline V lookup: CDR1 SGHAT, CDR2 FQNNGV. This CDR3 is built from 14 residues.

The chain recombines TRBV2 with TRBJ2-1; TRBD2 agrees at 12 bases. Germline CDR1 reads SNHLY; CDR2 reads FYNNEI. The CDR3 has 16 residues. With V trimmed by 8 bases and J by 4 bases, 9 bases remained unmatched. CDR3 sequence: CASQKRTSGIYNEQFF. CDR3 nucleotides: TGTGCCAGCCAGAAAAGGACTAGCGGGATATACAATGAGCAGTTCTTC.

This clone was seen once. The sample carries other DNA sequences with the same CDR3. J is TRBJ1-1 and V is TRBV9; D not resolved. Germline V gene sequence: CDR1 SGDLS, CDR2 YYNGEE. CDR3 length: 13 amino acids. Trimming stripped 2 bases from V and 0 bases from J, with 5 bases between. CDR3 protein: CASSVTLNTEAFF. The DNA of the CDR3 is TGTGCCAGCAGCGTGACACTGAACACTGAAGCTTTCTTT. Based on the CDR3 plus reference TRBV9 and TRBJ1-1, the full variable domain is DSGVTQTPKHLITATGQRVTLRCSPRSGDLSVYWYQQSLDQGLQFLIQYYNGEERAKGNILERFSAQQFPDLHSELNLSSLELGDSALYFCASSVTLNTEAFFGQGTRLTVV.

For the CDR3, the DNA is TGTGCCAGCAGCACCCTTATGACAGGATACACAGATACGCAGTATTTT. It translates to CASSTLMTGYTDTQYF. The rearrangement joins TRBV28 to TRBJ2-3; perhaps TRBD1 as D (6 bases). Germline loops: CDR1 MDHEN, CDR2 SYDVKM. V dropped 6 bases and J dropped 2 bases, with 18 bases sitting between them. The CDR3 loop spans 16 amino acids. Combining the CDR3 with reference TRBV28 and TRBJ2-3 gives the whole variable domain DVKVTQSSRYLVKRTGEKVFLECVQDMDHENMFWYRQDPGLGLRLIYFSYDVKMKEKGDIPEGYSVSREKKERFSLILESASTNQTSMYLCASSTLMTGYTDTQYFGPGTRLTVL.

The rearrangement uses TRBV7-6 and TRBJ2-1, with 7 nucleotides matching TRBD2. Germline CDR1 reads SGHVS; CDR2 reads FNYEAQ. CDR3 size: 13 residues. V dropped 1 base and J dropped 9; count of bases not matched to a gene: 3. The CDR3 loop is CASSLGTRAEQFF. The CDR3 DNA follows: TGTGCCAGCAGCTTAGGGACTAGGGCTGAGCAGTTCTTC. The full variable domain, with the rest looked up from reference TRBV7-6 and TRBJ2-1, is GAGVSQSPRYKVTKRGQDVALRCDPISGHVSLYWYRQALGQGPEFLTYFNYEAQQDKSGLPNDRFSAERPEGSISTLTIQRTEQRDSAMYRCASSLGTRAEQFFGPGTRLTVL.

This sequence joins TRBV28 and TRBJ1-1; weak D call: TRBD1 (5 bases). V was clipped by 7 bases and J by 12 bases, with 18 bases between them. The CDR3 extends over 12 amino acids. Germline CDR1 is MDHEN and CDR2 is SYDVKM. DNA for the CDR3: TGTGCCAGCATTGGGACCGATGATAGAACTTTCTTT. Its translation is CASIGTDDRTFF. Looking up the rest from reference TRBV28 and TRBJ1-1 gives the full variable domain: DVKVTQSSRYLVKRTGEKVFLECVQDMDHENMFWYRQDPGLGLRLIYFSYDVKMKEKGDIPEGYSVSREKKERFSLILESASTNQTSMYLCASIGTDDRTFFGQGTRLTVV.

The chain joins TRBV9 to TRBJ2-3; 14 nucleotides align to TRBD2. Germline CDR1 is SGDLS and CDR2 is YYNGEE. The CDR3 totals 19 residues. V lost 0 bases, J lost 2 bases, and 8 bases stayed unmatched. The CDR3 sequence: CASSVAQGLAGDYTDTQYF. CDR3 nucleotide sequence: TGTGCCAGCAGCGTAGCTCAGGGACTAGCGGGGGATTACACAGATACGCAGTATTTT.

The chain combines TRBV6-6 with TRBJ1-5, with D hard to call. The CDR3 runs 11 residues. The germline V gene encodes CDR1 MNHNY and CDR2 SVGAGI (reference sequence). Trimming shortened V by 6 bases and J by 5 bases, and 5 bases separated the two germline ends. The CDR3 sequence: CASSLDQPQHF. The CDR3 bases are TGTGCCAGCAGCCTTGATCAGCCCCAGCATTTT.

Only a few counts were recorded for this clone. The gene calls are TRBV23-1 and TRBJ1-5, with TRBD1 as a possible D gene (5 bases). TRBV23-1 is an open reading frame, and its role is uncertain. This CDR3 is 15 amino acids long. V was pared by 11 bases and J by 6 bases, with 23 bases between. The CDR3 DNA reads as TGCGCCCTAAGCTGTCGGACATTGATAGGTCAGCCCCAGCATTTT. Translated: CALSCRTLIGQPQHF.

The chain is built from TRBV30 and TRBJ2-2; 11 positions match TRBD1. V was clipped by 3 bases and J by 4 bases; unmatched bases: 4. Looked up from germline, CDR1 is GTSNPN and CDR2 is SVGIG (reference sequence). The length of the CDR3 is 15 residues. The CDR3: CAWRGDRGTTGELFF. The CDR3 coding sequence is TGTGCCTGGAGGGGGGACAGGGGGACCACCGGGGAGCTGTTTTTT.

V usage is TRBV11-2 and J usage is TRBJ1-3; the D gene is possibly TRBD1 (6 bases). This CDR3 spans 15 amino acids. CDR1 is SGHAT and CDR2 is FQNNGV in the germline V gene. The ends were cut back, 3 bases at V and 0 bases at J, with 9 bases in the middle. The CDR3 coding sequence is TGTGCCAGCAGCTTTGGACAGTACTCTGGAAACACCATATATTTT. The encoded protein is CASSFGQYSGNTIYF.

J is TRBJ2-2 and V is TRBV19; 11 bases fit TRBD2. Germline trimming cut 5 bases from V and 4 bases from J; bases unmatched to any gene: 3. Germline V CDR1 and CDR2: LNHDA, SQIVND (reference sequence). CDR3 length: 15 residues. The CDR3 here is CASSPGLAATGELFF. Here the CDR3 DNA reads TGTGCCAGTAGTCCGGGACTAGCGGCCACCGGGGAGCTGTTTTTT.

This clone has a handful of counts. This rearrangement joins TRBV11-2 to TRBJ2-2; TRBD1 or TRBD2 may be the D gene (5 bases each). CDR3 length equals 16 residues. Trimming left V 5 bases short and J 3 bases short, with 16 bases between. The germline V gene encodes CDR1 SGHAT and CDR2 FQNNGV. The CDR3 sequence is CASSPGTQWDTGELFF. The CDR3 DNA reads TGTGCCAGCAGCCCCGGGACCCAGTGGGACACCGGGGAGCTGTTTTTT.